This TCR beta chain was found in a study of immune aging and cytomegalovirus after organ transplant (dated by TCRdb to about 2021). Concerning the study at large: Three-drug immunosuppression with prednisone, tacrolimus, and mycophenolate was given to all transplant recipients. General findings and caveats noted by the study authors: Large clones contained a bigger proportion of TEMRA cells, and over time the seven largest clones (around 1,900 cells) picked up aged and TEMRA cells and lost TCM cells. Post-transplant increases in aged-phenotype cells were observed regardless of clone size, following viremia and occurring earlier in large clones (days 200-264) than in small clones. Because CD57 was not measured in the sequencing data, a conservative gene-based aging definition was used instead.

The time point label on this specimen signifies: five sample-tagged time points from pre-transplant (day -1) to day 368 post-transplant, pooled. After thawing, PBMC were stimulated with a CMV IE-1 overlapping peptide library for around 13 hours, with no transport inhibitors added. After thawing, cells rested overnight before stimulation in R10 medium with CD28/CD49d costimulation. The IE-1 peptide library consisted of 15-amino-acid peptides overlapping by 11 amino acids. Each time point was barcoded using BD Single-Cell Multiplexing Kit Sample Tags, after which the barcoded samples were pooled and stained with oligo-conjugated anti-CD45RA plus sorting antibodies. A BD FACSAria III was used to sort CMV-responsive CD8+CD137+ and CD4+CD154+ T cells at 4-way purity. Blood samples were drawn into EDTA vacutainers and processed by Ficoll gradient within 1-24 hours. The sample holds a few counts of this clonotype. There is no known antigen for this receptor. The input lacks base qualities; no much larger clone sits a single base away.

The CDR3 runs 14 amino acids, cysteine and phenylalanine included. The CDR3 DNA has 42 bases and is translated from base 1. As encoded in the germline V gene, CDR1 is SGHDT while CDR2 is YYEEEE. V loses 0 bases at its end and J loses 4 bases; junction bases beyond the gene matches: 2. To prepare the library, single-cell sequencing was applied. TCRdb names Illumina NovaSeq 6000 as the instrument used. For cell capture and library preparation, the team used the BD Rhapsody Targeted mRNA and AbSeq Reagent Kit in a microwell format. The libraries included TCR, sample tags, AbSeq, and targeted mRNA from the Human T-Cell Expression Panel, along with custom TOX and TOX2 primers. Sequencing of the libraries was done on an Illumina NovaSeq. The study's processing was this. The analysis covered approximately 11,000 cells in total, of which about 7,100 were CD8 T cells and 4494 were CD8 T cells with an identifiable TCR CDR3. Raw data were processed with the BD Rhapsody Targeted Analysis Pipeline with V(D)J processing on the Seven Bridges Genomics platform. Quality control, Sample Tag demultiplexing with Lex-BDSMK, clone identification with VDJ Explorer, and Seurat clustering were all done in SeqGeq 1.6.0. Clones making up <1% of CD8 T cells were classified as non-expanded, and clones making up >2.5% of the sample were classified as clonal expansions. The raw public reads went through TCRdb reprocessing: fastp at Q25, MiXCR clone calling, in-frame beta chains kept. Under each unique CDR3 protein, matching rows form one entry showing the most common genes and DNA. TCRdb, not the authors, supplied the V and J calls. The sample table shows fewer than 25,000 distinct CDR3 sequences, and roughly 38% are seen once. The biggest ten clones account for less than 30% of the sample.

The chain joins TRBV5-6 to TRBJ2-5; TRBD2 lines up with 8 middle nucleotides. The source of this sequence is a female donor who had a heart transplant and CMV viremia. The starting material was CMV peptide-activated CD4+ and CD8+ T cells sorted from blood, obtained at five time points, pooled. What this sample's cell subset or site label stands for: sorted CD8+CD137+ and CD4+CD154+ T cells after about 13 h CMV IE-1 peptide stimulation. The DNA sequence follows: TGTGCCAGCAGCTTGGAGCGGGGGATAGAGACCCAGTACTTC. Its translation is CASSLERGIETQYF. When the CDR3 is completed using the reference TRBV5-6 and TRBJ2-5 genes on either side, the full variable domain is DAGVTQSPTHLIKTRGQQVTLRCSPKSGHDTVSWYQQALGQGPQFIFQYYEEEERQRGNFPDRFSGHQFPNYSSELNVNALLLGDSALYLCASSLERGIETQYFGPGTRLLVL.